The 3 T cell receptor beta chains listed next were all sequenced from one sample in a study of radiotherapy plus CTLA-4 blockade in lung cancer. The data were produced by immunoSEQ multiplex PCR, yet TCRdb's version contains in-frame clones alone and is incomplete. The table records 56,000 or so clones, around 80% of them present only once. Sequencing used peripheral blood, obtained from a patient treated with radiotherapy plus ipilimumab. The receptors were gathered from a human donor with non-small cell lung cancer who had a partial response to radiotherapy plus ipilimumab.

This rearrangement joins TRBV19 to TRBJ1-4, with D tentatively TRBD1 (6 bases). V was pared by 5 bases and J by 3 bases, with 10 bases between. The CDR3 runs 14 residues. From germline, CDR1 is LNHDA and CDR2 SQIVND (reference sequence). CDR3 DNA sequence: TGTGCCAGTAGTTTGACAGGATCTAATGAAAAACTGTTTTTT. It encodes CASSLTGSNEKLFF.

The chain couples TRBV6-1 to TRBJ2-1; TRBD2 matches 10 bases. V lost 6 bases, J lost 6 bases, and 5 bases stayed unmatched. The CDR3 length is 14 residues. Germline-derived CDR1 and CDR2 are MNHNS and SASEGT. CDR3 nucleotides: TGTGCCAGCAGACCGGGACTAGCGATCAATGAGCAGTTCTTC. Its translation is CASRPGLAINEQFF.

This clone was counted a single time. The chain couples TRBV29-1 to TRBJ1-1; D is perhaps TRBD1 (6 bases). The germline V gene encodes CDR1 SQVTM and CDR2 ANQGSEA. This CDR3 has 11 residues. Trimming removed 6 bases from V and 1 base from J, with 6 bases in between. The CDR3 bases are TGCAGCGTGACAGGGAACACTGAAGCTTTCTTT. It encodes CSVTGNTEAFF.